Sequencing of this T cell receptor (beta chain) was carried out in a study of blood T cell repertoires in COVID-19. Study at large: Italy, Spain and the United States were the sources of the convalescent and acute COVID-19 samples. The cDNA or gDNA used as material had been derived from T cells, B-cell-depleted T cells, or PBMCs.

V dropped 5 bases and J dropped 2 bases, with 15 bases sitting between them. CDR1 and CDR2 (germline): LNHDA, SQIVND (reference sequence). CDR3 length: 15 amino acids. The Seattle patients, enrolled during active infection, were followed longitudinally. In the original processing: Estimates of nucleated cell counts were drawn from the amplification of reference gene primers. Generated by immunoSEQ multiplex PCR, the TCRdb table keeps only in-frame clones and is missing some. V and J calls plus clone size are reproduced from that table; the DNA served to infer D and trimming. This sample has fewer than 350,000 clones, with around 85% found just once.

The sequence derives from a woman in her thirties with COVID-19, enrolled during active disease. Material for sequencing was peripheral blood. The gene calls are TRBV19 and TRBJ2-5; a weak D match, TRBD1 (6 bases). The CDR3 region has the DNA TGTGCCAGTAGTCCTTGGGGCAGGGGACAAGAGACCCAGTACTTC. Amino acids: CASSPWGRGQETQYF.